The T cell receptor beta chain under discussion was sequenced for a study of OX40 agonist ivuxolimab in advanced cancers. Study details: Subjects had a mean age of about 65 years, with a range of about 23 to 85; about 83% were male.

Of note for this clone: Its specificity is unknown.

The investigators sampled blood at baseline, at cycle 4 day 1, and at cycle 7 day 1. Method: immunoSEQ multiplex PCR; TCRdb's copy keeps in-frame clones and lacks some. This sample has approximately 82,000 clones; 88% occur once, and the top ten carry roughly 4.3%. Germline V gene data show CDR1 as WSHSY and CDR2 as SAAADI. The V end was cut by 6 bases, the J end by 5 bases, with 13 bases between. The CDR3 has 13 residues. General study points: The study observed clonal expansion of CD4+ and CD8+ blood T cells by week 6 at 0.1 to 3.0 mg/kg.

The sequencing here drew on CD4+ or CD8+ T cells sorted from blood, taken in a trial of the OX40 agonist ivuxolimab. This rearrangement joins TRBV10-2 to TRBJ1-1; TRBD1 is a possible D gene (6 bases). This clonotype originated in an adult with an advanced solid tumor such as melanoma, head and neck, liver or kidney cancer. CDR3 protein: CASRGAGGTEAFF. The DNA for the CDR3 is TGCGCCAGCAGGGGGGCGGGGGGAACTGAAGCTTTCTTT.